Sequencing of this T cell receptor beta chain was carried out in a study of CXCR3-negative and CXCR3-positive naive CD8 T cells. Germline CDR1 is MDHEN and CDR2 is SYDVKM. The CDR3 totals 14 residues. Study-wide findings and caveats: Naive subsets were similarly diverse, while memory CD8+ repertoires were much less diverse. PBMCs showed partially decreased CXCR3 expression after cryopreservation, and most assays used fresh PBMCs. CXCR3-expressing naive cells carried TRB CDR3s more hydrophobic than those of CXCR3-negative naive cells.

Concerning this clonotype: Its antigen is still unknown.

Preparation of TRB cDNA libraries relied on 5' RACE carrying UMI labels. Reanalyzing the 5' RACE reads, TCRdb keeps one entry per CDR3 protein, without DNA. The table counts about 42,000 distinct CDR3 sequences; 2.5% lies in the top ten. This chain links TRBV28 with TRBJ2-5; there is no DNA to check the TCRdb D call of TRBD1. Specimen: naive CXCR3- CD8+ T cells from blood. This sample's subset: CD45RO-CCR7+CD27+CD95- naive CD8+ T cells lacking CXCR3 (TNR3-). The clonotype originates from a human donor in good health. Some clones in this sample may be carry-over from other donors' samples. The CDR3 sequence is CASSLDRGRETQYF.